This T cell receptor beta chain was recovered during a study of identical twins. Study-level points and caveats: Not following the same donors, the study drew its conclusions from cross-sectional statistical analysis. Out-of-frame sharing of TCR alpha in monozygotic twins was underestimated by models. Abundant beta clonotypes from cord blood bore fewer insertions; memory repertoires lacked this pattern.

In the case of this clonotype: The antigen remains unidentified.

This CDR3 spans 13 amino acids. Per germline, CDR1 MNHEY and CDR2 SVGEGT. V lost 2 bases, J lost 4 bases, and 8 bases lay in between. A universal primer binding site was introduced by template switching. The final cDNA contained unique molecular identifiers. One entry per CDR3 protein, called by TCRdb with MiXCR from the 5' RACE reads. The sample has over 200,000 distinct CDR3 sequences, less than 9.5% seen once. Sequencing was done on a sample of memory (CD45RO+) T cells sorted from blood. The chain recombines TRBV6-2 or TRBV6-3 with TRBJ2-5; no firm D call. The clonotype originates from a woman between 18 and 29 years old in good health. CDR3 sequence (DNA): TGTGCCAGCAGTTACCCTATCTCAGAGACCCAGTACTTC. The encoded protein is CASSYPISETQYF.